This TCR beta chain came from a study of blood T cells in healthy people across ages. This clonotype has only a few counts. Its matching antigen is unknown. Next came a second PCR, run for 7 to 11 cycles, which used a sample-barcoded 5' primer along with a J-beta primer mix. One entry per CDR3 protein results from TCRdb running MiXCR on the 5' RACE reads. Counted here are approximately 1.5 million distinct CDR3 sequences, around 40% occurring once; the ten biggest clones make up roughly 3.7%. V dropped 5 bases and J dropped 4 bases, with 21 bases sitting between them. Germline-derived CDR1 and CDR2 are DFQATT and SNEGSKA (reference sequence). This CDR3 region has 16 residues. General study results and limits: Among long-lived donors, naive CD4+ cells were more numerous and diversity higher than in aged donors.

Specimen: blood. This chain uses TRBV20-1 with TRBJ1-5; tentatively, D is TRBD1 (6 bases). This TCR came from a woman under 30 in good health. The CDR3 DNA reads TGCAGTGCTCAAATCTCCGTTAGGGGGGGGAATCAGCCCCAGCATTTT. It encodes CSAQISVRGGNQPQHF.